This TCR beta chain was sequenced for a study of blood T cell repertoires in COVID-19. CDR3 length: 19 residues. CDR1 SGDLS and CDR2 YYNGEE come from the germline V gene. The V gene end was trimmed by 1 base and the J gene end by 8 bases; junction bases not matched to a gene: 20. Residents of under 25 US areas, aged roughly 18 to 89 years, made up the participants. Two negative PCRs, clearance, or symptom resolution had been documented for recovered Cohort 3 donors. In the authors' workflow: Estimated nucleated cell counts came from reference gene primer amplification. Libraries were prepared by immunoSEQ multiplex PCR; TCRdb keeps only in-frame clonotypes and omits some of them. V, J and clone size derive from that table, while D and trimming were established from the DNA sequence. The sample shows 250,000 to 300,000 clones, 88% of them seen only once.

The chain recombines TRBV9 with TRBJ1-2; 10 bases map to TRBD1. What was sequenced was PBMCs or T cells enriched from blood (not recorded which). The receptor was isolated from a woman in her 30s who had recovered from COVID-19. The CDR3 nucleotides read TGTGCCAGCAGCGTATATGCCCTACGGCGAGACAGGGGGCAGGGAGGCTACACCTTC. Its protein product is CASSVYALRRDRGQGGYTF.